These T cell receptor beta chains were read from a single sample in a study of metastatic and nonmetastatic thyroid tumors. TCRdb reanalyzed the PCR reads with MiXCR. Among tens of thousands of clones listed, roughly 12% were seen once. The sample was blood. These TCRs come from a female donor with papillary thyroid cancer or a benign thyroid nodule (not recorded which). Some clones in this sample may be carry-over from other donors' samples. Both conserved end residues are part of each CDR3. The order of the fields is CDR3 length, clone size, J gene, D gene, V gene, CDR3 DNA, CDR3 protein. D genes are given only for firm matches. Expanded clones get a size class; other rows say once, few or many, or leave the size out.

cdr3_length: 14; clone_size: many; j_call: TRBJ2-1; d_call: TRBD2; v_call: TRBV6-1; cdr3_nt: TGTGCCAGCAGGACTAGCGGGGGCTACAATGAGCAGTTCTTC; cdr3_aa: CASRTSGGYNEQFF
cdr3_length: 16; clone_size: many; j_call: TRBJ1-1; d_call: NA; v_call: TRBV11-2; cdr3_nt: TGTGCCAGCAGCTTAAGGAGGGATCCGATGAACACTGAAGCTTTCTTT; cdr3_aa: CASSLRRDPMNTEAFF
cdr3_length: 13; clone_size: many; j_call: TRBJ2-3; d_call: NA; v_call: TRBV28; cdr3_nt: TGTGCCAGCAGTTTCGATGGCACAGATACGCAGTATTTT; cdr3_aa: CASSFDGTDTQYF
cdr3_length: 14; clone_size: many; j_call: TRBJ2-7; d_call: NA; v_call: TRBV30; cdr3_nt: TGTGCCTGGGGAGTAGGAGGGTCGGTCTACGAGCAGTACTTC; cdr3_aa: CAWGVGGSVYEQYF
cdr3_length: 11; clone_size: many; j_call: TRBJ2-5; d_call: NA; v_call: TRBV14; cdr3_nt: TGTGCCAGCAGCCACGGGGAGACCCAGTACTTC; cdr3_aa: CASSHGETQYF
cdr3_length: 16; clone_size: many; j_call: TRBJ2-2; d_call: TRBD2; v_call: TRBV2; cdr3_nt: TGTGCCAGCAGTGCGGCTAGCGGGGCGAACACCGGGGAGCTGTTTTTT; cdr3_aa: CASSAASGANTGELFF
cdr3_length: 16; clone_size: many; j_call: TRBJ1-1; d_call: NA; v_call: TRBV20-1; cdr3_nt: TGCAGTGCTAGAGATTTCGGACGGACGGTGAACACTGAAGCTTTCTTT; cdr3_aa: CSARDFGRTVNTEAFF
cdr3_length: 14; clone_size: few; j_call: TRBJ2-5; d_call: NA; v_call: TRBV9; cdr3_nt: TGTGCCAGCAGCCAGGGAAACGACCAAGAGACCCAGTACTTC; cdr3_aa: CASSQGNDQETQYF
cdr3_length: 14; clone_size: many; j_call: TRBJ1-6; d_call: NA; v_call: TRBV20-1; cdr3_nt: TGCAGTCCTGAAGGGGGGGACGGTAATTCACCCCTCCACTTT; cdr3_aa: CSPEGGDGNSPLHF
cdr3_length: 16; clone_size: few; j_call: TRBJ2-7; d_call: TRBD2; v_call: TRBV11-1; cdr3_nt: TGTGCCAGCAGCCCGAACCCGGGGGGGGGGATCGATCAGCAGTACTTC; cdr3_aa: CASSPNPGGGIDQQYF
cdr3_length: 14; clone_size: many; j_call: TRBJ1-1; d_call: NA; v_call: TRBV7-9; cdr3_nt: TGTGCCAGCAGTTGGGGAGGTAGGGACACTGAAGCTTTCTTT; cdr3_aa: CASSWGGRDTEAFF
cdr3_length: 17; clone_size: NA; j_call: TRBJ2-1; d_call: TRBD2; v_call: TRBV14; cdr3_nt: TGTGCCATCAGCCTCACCTGGGGCGGGAGAACCTACAATGAGCAGTTCTTC; cdr3_aa: CAISLTWGGRTYNEQFF
cdr3_length: 15; clone_size: many; j_call: TRBJ1-4; d_call: NA; v_call: TRBV25-1; cdr3_nt: TGTGCCAGCAGTGCTCGGGCTGCAACTAATGAAAAACTGTTTTTT; cdr3_aa: CASSARAATNEKLFF
cdr3_length: 14; clone_size: many; j_call: TRBJ2-7; d_call: TRBD1; v_call: TRBV20-1; cdr3_nt: TGCAGTGCTTTGACCGGGACAGGGTTCAACGAGCAGTACTTC; cdr3_aa: CSALTGTGFNEQYF
cdr3_length: 14; clone_size: many; j_call: TRBJ2-7; d_call: TRBD2; v_call: TRBV12-3/TRBV12-4; cdr3_nt: TGTGCCAGCAGCCTCGCCGGGAGGGCCTCTCTGCAGTACTTC; cdr3_aa: CASSLAGRASLQYF
cdr3_length: 12; clone_size: many; j_call: TRBJ1-3; d_call: NA; v_call: TRBV7-2; cdr3_nt: TGTGCCAGCACCGTGGGGACTCAGGGCATATATTTT; cdr3_aa: CASTVGTQGIYF
cdr3_length: 15; clone_size: many; j_call: TRBJ2-2; d_call: NA; v_call: TRBV6-1; cdr3_nt: TGTGCCAGCAGTTTATTGGGGGATCGAACCGGGGAGCTGTTTTTT; cdr3_aa: CASSLLGDRTGELFF
cdr3_length: 13; clone_size: few; j_call: TRBJ2-1; d_call: NA; v_call: TRBV2; cdr3_nt: TGTGCCAGTATTGAGGTTAGAAACAATGAGCAGTTCTTC; cdr3_aa: CASIEVRNNEQFF
cdr3_length: 11; clone_size: many; j_call: TRBJ2-7; d_call: NA; v_call: TRBV2; cdr3_nt: TGTGCCAGCAGCTTGAACTACGAGCAGTACTTC; cdr3_aa: CASSLNYEQYF
cdr3_length: 15; clone_size: few; j_call: TRBJ2-3; d_call: TRBD2; v_call: TRBV20-1; cdr3_nt: TGCAGTGCCCCTCGGACTAGCGGGGGCACAGATACGCAGTATTTT; cdr3_aa: CSAPRTSGGTDTQYF
cdr3_length: 16; clone_size: many; j_call: TRBJ2-3; d_call: TRBD2; v_call: TRBV5-1; cdr3_nt: TGCGCCAGCAGCAGCGGGAGTAGGATGGCCTCAGATACGCAGTATTTT; cdr3_aa: CASSSGSRMASDTQYF
cdr3_length: 15; clone_size: many; j_call: TRBJ1-5; d_call: NA; v_call: TRBV7-8; cdr3_nt: TGTGCCAGCAGCTTAGGGGCAGGGCTTGGTCAGCCCCAGCATTTT; cdr3_aa: CASSLGAGLGQPQHF
cdr3_length: 18; clone_size: many; j_call: TRBJ2-3; d_call: TRBD2; v_call: TRBV5-1; cdr3_nt: TGCGCCAGCAGCCGCTTTGGGGGGACTAGCGGGAGCTCAGATACGCAGTATTTT; cdr3_aa: CASSRFGGTSGSSDTQYF
cdr3_length: 15; clone_size: many; j_call: TRBJ2-1; d_call: TRBD1; v_call: TRBV15; cdr3_nt: TGTGCCACCAGCACCCGGGACAGGGGGTTCAATGAGCAGTTCTTC; cdr3_aa: CATSTRDRGFNEQFF
cdr3_length: 14; clone_size: many; j_call: TRBJ1-5; d_call: NA; v_call: TRBV7-9; cdr3_nt: TGTGCCAGCAGCTTAGGCTATAGCAATCAGCCCCAGCATTTT; cdr3_aa: CASSLGYSNQPQHF
cdr3_length: 14; clone_size: NA; j_call: TRBJ1-5; d_call: NA; v_call: TRBV30; cdr3_nt: TGTGCCTGGATTCTATGGACAGCCGATCAGCCCCAGCATTTT; cdr3_aa: CAWILWTADQPQHF
cdr3_length: 16; clone_size: many; j_call: TRBJ2-5; d_call: TRBD2; v_call: TRBV30; cdr3_nt: TGTGCCTGGAGTCCACCACTAGCGGGGTACCAAGAGACCCAGTACTTC; cdr3_aa: CAWSPPLAGYQETQYF
cdr3_length: 15; clone_size: many; j_call: TRBJ2-7; d_call: TRBD1; v_call: TRBV20-1; cdr3_nt: TGCAGTGCTATCGGGACCGGGACAGGGGATTACGGTCAGTACTTC; cdr3_aa: CSAIGTGTGDYGQYF
cdr3_length: 15; clone_size: many; j_call: TRBJ2-3; d_call: TRBD2; v_call: TRBV9; cdr3_nt: TGTGCCAGCAGCGTAGGGGACTATAGCACAGATACGCAGTATTTT; cdr3_aa: CASSVGDYSTDTQYF
cdr3_length: 14; clone_size: many; j_call: TRBJ2-3; d_call: NA; v_call: TRBV6-2/TRBV6-3; cdr3_nt: TGTGCCAGCACCCACGGGAGAGGGACAGATACGCAGTATTTT; cdr3_aa: CASTHGRGTDTQYF
cdr3_length: 13; clone_size: many; j_call: TRBJ1-5; d_call: NA; v_call: TRBV28; cdr3_nt: TGTGCCACCGGGGGGGCTTGGGGTCAGCCCCAGCATTTT; cdr3_aa: CATGGAWGQPQHF
cdr3_length: 13; clone_size: many; j_call: TRBJ1-5; d_call: TRBD1; v_call: TRBV2; cdr3_nt: TGTGCCAGCATGGGACAGTTCAATCAGCCCCAGCATTTT; cdr3_aa: CASMGQFNQPQHF
cdr3_length: 12; clone_size: NA; j_call: TRBJ2-7; d_call: NA; v_call: TRBV2; cdr3_nt: TGTGCCAGCAGTGGGCGGGGTAGGGAGCAGTACTTC; cdr3_aa: CASSGRGREQYF
cdr3_length: 13; clone_size: many; j_call: TRBJ1-2; d_call: NA; v_call: TRBV20-1; cdr3_nt: TGCAGTGCTAGAGACGATCAAAGGGGGGGCTACACCTTC; cdr3_aa: CSARDDQRGGYTF
cdr3_length: 15; clone_size: many; j_call: TRBJ2-3; d_call: NA; v_call: TRBV4-2; cdr3_nt: TGTGCCAGCAGCCAAGATCCGCTAGCTGGAGATACGCAGTATTTT; cdr3_aa: CASSQDPLAGDTQYF
cdr3_length: 16; clone_size: many; j_call: TRBJ2-1; d_call: NA; v_call: TRBV6-2/TRBV6-3; cdr3_nt: TGTGCCAGCAGCCCCGACCTTGGACAGAAATACAATGAGCAGTTCTTC; cdr3_aa: CASSPDLGQKYNEQFF
cdr3_length: 15; clone_size: many; j_call: TRBJ2-4; d_call: NA; v_call: TRBV4-1; cdr3_nt: TGCGCCAGCAGCCAAGAACCGGGGGCCAAAAACATTCAGTACTTC; cdr3_aa: CASSQEPGAKNIQYF
cdr3_length: 15; clone_size: many; j_call: TRBJ2-3; d_call: TRBD1; v_call: TRBV11-2; cdr3_nt: TGTGCCAGCAGCTTAGGGGACAGGAGGGCAGATACGCAGTATTTT; cdr3_aa: CASSLGDRRADTQYF
cdr3_length: 14; clone_size: many; j_call: TRBJ1-1; d_call: TRBD1; v_call: TRBV6-1; cdr3_nt: TGTGCCAGCGATGTGGGACAGTCGAACACTGAAGCTTTCTTT; cdr3_aa: CASDVGQSNTEAFF
cdr3_length: 15; clone_size: NA; j_call: TRBJ1-2; d_call: TRBD1; v_call: TRBV4-1; cdr3_nt: TGCGCCAGCAGCCCGGGGACAGGGCAGGTCTATGGCTACACCTTC; cdr3_aa: CASSPGTGQVYGYTF
cdr3_length: 15; clone_size: many; j_call: TRBJ2-2; d_call: TRBD2; v_call: TRBV6-2/TRBV6-3; cdr3_nt: TGTGCCAGCAGCCCGACGGGACTAGACACCGGGGAGCTGTTTTTT; cdr3_aa: CASSPTGLDTGELFF
cdr3_length: 17; clone_size: NA; j_call: TRBJ2-1; d_call: TRBD2; v_call: TRBV20-1; cdr3_nt: TGCAGTGCTCGGAGGATAGCGGGAAGTGCCTCCTACAATGAGCAGTTCTTC; cdr3_aa: CSARRIAGSASYNEQFF
cdr3_length: 13; clone_size: many; j_call: TRBJ1-1; d_call: NA; v_call: TRBV6-2/TRBV6-3; cdr3_nt: TGTGCCAGCATGGTACCAATGAACACTGAAGCTTTCTTT; cdr3_aa: CASMVPMNTEAFF
cdr3_length: 14; clone_size: NA; j_call: TRBJ2-5; d_call: NA; v_call: TRBV3-1; cdr3_nt: TGTGCCAGCAGCTCCGATCTGGGGCCACAGACCCAGTACTTC; cdr3_aa: CASSSDLGPQTQYF
cdr3_length: 15; clone_size: many; j_call: TRBJ1-1; d_call: TRBD1; v_call: TRBV11-2; cdr3_nt: TGTGCCAGCAGCTTACCCCTGATCGACAGGGAAGAAGCTTTCTTT; cdr3_aa: CASSLPLIDREEAFF
cdr3_length: 13; clone_size: many; j_call: TRBJ2-7; d_call: NA; v_call: TRBV6-1; cdr3_nt: TGTGCCAGCAGTGCCGTCCCCGGATGGGAGCAGTACTTC; cdr3_aa: CASSAVPGWEQYF
cdr3_length: 15; clone_size: many; j_call: TRBJ2-7; d_call: NA; v_call: TRBV27; cdr3_nt: TGTGCCAGCAGCAGAGGGACGTTCTCATCCTACGAGCAGTACTTC; cdr3_aa: CASSRGTFSSYEQYF
cdr3_length: 14; clone_size: many; j_call: TRBJ1-1; d_call: NA; v_call: TRBV20-1; cdr3_nt: TGCAGTGCTAGAGTCTGGACAGTGAACACTGAAGCTTTCTTT; cdr3_aa: CSARVWTVNTEAFF
cdr3_length: 17; clone_size: many; j_call: TRBJ2-1; d_call: NA; v_call: TRBV15; cdr3_nt: TGTGCCACCAGCAGAGATACAGGGACCTCCTCCTACAATGAGCAGTTCTTC; cdr3_aa: CATSRDTGTSSYNEQFF
cdr3_length: 16; clone_size: many; j_call: TRBJ2-7; d_call: NA; v_call: TRBV9; cdr3_nt: TGTGCCAGCAGCCAGGGGGGGGGACGTCGGTCCTACGAGCAGTACTTC; cdr3_aa: CASSQGGGRRSYEQYF
cdr3_length: 10; clone_size: many; j_call: TRBJ1-4; d_call: NA; v_call: TRBV7-3; cdr3_nt: TGTGCCAGCAGCGCGCCCGGACTGTTTTTT; cdr3_aa: CASSAPGLFF
cdr3_length: 16; clone_size: many; j_call: TRBJ1-1; d_call: TRBD1; v_call: TRBV5-6; cdr3_nt: TGTGCCAGCAGCCCCGTAGTGGGACAGGGGAAGCCTGAAGCTTTCTTT; cdr3_aa: CASSPVVGQGKPEAFF
cdr3_length: 14; clone_size: NA; j_call: TRBJ2-7; d_call: NA; v_call: TRBV11-2; cdr3_nt: TGTGCCAGCAGCGAGGTCCGGGGTCCGATCGAGCAGTACTTC; cdr3_aa: CASSEVRGPIEQYF
cdr3_length: 13; clone_size: many; j_call: TRBJ2-1; d_call: TRBD2; v_call: TRBV6-2/TRBV6-3; cdr3_nt: TGTGCCAGTGCGGTTAGCGGGAGGAATGAGCAGTTCTTC; cdr3_aa: CASAVSGRNEQFF
cdr3_length: 21; clone_size: NA; j_call: TRBJ2-1; d_call: TRBD2; v_call: TRBV12-3/TRBV12-4; cdr3_nt: TGTGCCAGCAGTTTACGGACCGCGGTGGACTATAGCGGGAGGGCCCACAATGAGCAGTTCTTC; cdr3_aa: CASSLRTAVDYSGRAHNEQFF
cdr3_length: 16; clone_size: many; j_call: TRBJ1-3; d_call: NA; v_call: TRBV5-1; cdr3_nt: TGCGCCAGCAGCTTGGCCGACGTGAGCTCTGGAAACACCATATATTTT; cdr3_aa: CASSLADVSSGNTIYF
cdr3_length: 13; clone_size: many; j_call: TRBJ2-1; d_call: TRBD2; v_call: TRBV4-2; cdr3_nt: TGTGCCAGCAGCCAAGAACTAGCGGATGAGCAGTTCTTC; cdr3_aa: CASSQELADEQFF
cdr3_length: 14; clone_size: many; j_call: TRBJ2-7; d_call: NA; v_call: TRBV27; cdr3_nt: TGTGCCAGCAGGGGGGGAAGCTTCCCCTACGAGCAGTACTTC; cdr3_aa: CASRGGSFPYEQYF
cdr3_length: 12; clone_size: many; j_call: TRBJ2-1; d_call: TRBD1; v_call: TRBV7-6; cdr3_nt: TGTGCCAGCAGCCAGACAGGGGGCGAGCAGTTCTTC; cdr3_aa: CASSQTGGEQFF
cdr3_length: 14; clone_size: many; j_call: TRBJ2-1; d_call: NA; v_call: TRBV5-1; cdr3_nt: TGCGCCAGCAGCGTACAGGGCTCCTACAATGAGCAGTTCTTC; cdr3_aa: CASSVQGSYNEQFF